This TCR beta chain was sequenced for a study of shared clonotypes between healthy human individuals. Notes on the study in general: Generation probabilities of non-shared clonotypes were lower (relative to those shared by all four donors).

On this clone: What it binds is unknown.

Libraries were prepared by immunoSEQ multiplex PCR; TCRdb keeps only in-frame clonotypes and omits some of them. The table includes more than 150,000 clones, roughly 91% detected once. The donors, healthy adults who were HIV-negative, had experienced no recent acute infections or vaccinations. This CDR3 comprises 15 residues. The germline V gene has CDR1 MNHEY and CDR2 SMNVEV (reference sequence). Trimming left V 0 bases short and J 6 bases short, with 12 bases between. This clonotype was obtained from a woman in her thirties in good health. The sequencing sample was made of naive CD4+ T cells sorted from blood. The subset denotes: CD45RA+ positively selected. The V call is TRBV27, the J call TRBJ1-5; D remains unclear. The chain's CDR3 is CASSLSDSGGQPQHF. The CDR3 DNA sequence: TGTGCCAGCAGTTTATCGGATAGTGGTGGTCAGCCCCAGCATTTT.